Each of the 5 T cell receptor beta chains below was sequenced from the same sample in a study of response to subunit inactivated influenza vaccine. TCRdb reprocessed the RT-PCR reads via MiXCR and lists one record per CDR3 protein. The repertoire holds about 530,000 distinct CDR3 sequences, with approximately 12% as singletons. This material consisted of PBMCs from blood, taken roughly 46 days after vaccination. These receptors all come from a man aged 50 or older who received an inactivated influenza vaccine.

This clonotype was counted ten times or more. V and J are TRBV4-3 and TRBJ2-1; perhaps TRBD1 as D (6 bases). Germline assignment: CDR1 LGHNA and CDR2 YSLEER. CDR3 length: 15 residues. The germline V and J ends were trimmed by 5 bases and 9 bases, with 20 bases remaining between them. For the CDR3, the DNA is TGCGCCAGCAGCGTCTACGACTCTCCCAGGGGTGAGCAGTTCTTC. Amino acid sequence: CASSVYDSPRGEQFF.

This clonotype was counted ten times or more. The chain is built from TRBV11-2 and TRBJ1-2; TRBD1 agrees at 8 bases. CDR3 length: 15 residues. Germline-derived CDR1 and CDR2 are SGHAT and FQNNGV. The trim removed 1 base at V and 4 bases at J, leaving 5 bases unmatched. In DNA form, the CDR3 reads TGTGCCAGCAGCTTAGGCACAGGGGGTTTCTATGGCTACACCTTC. This codes for CASSLGTGGFYGYTF.

The chain recombines TRBV6-2 or TRBV6-3 with TRBJ2-5; no clear D. Trimming shortened V by 1 base and J by 2 bases, and 2 bases separated the two germline ends. CDR1 and CDR2 from the germline V gene are MNHEY and SVGEGT. CDR3 length: 12 residues. CDR3 in DNA: TGTGCCAGCAGTTACTTTCAAGAGACCCAGTACTTC. The encoded protein is CASSYFQETQYF.

V gene TRBV5-1 combines with J gene TRBJ2-7, with TRBD2 matching 10 bases. CDR1 SGHRS and CDR2 YFSETQ come from the germline V gene. There are 17 residues in the CDR3. The V segment lost 2 bases and the J segment 0 bases; nucleotides outside the gene matches: 8. DNA of the CDR3: TGCGCCAGCAGCTTTCCTAGCGGGGGCCGGAGCTCCTACGAGCAGTACTTC. Amino acids: CASSFPSGGRSSYEQYF.

The genes are TRBV7-2 and TRBJ1-2; D unresolved. The length of the CDR3 is 15 residues. Germline V gene data show CDR1 as SGHTA and CDR2 as FQGNSA. V was pared by 0 bases and J by 4 bases, with 12 bases between. In DNA, the CDR3 is TGTGCCAGCAGCTTAGCGGCCTCGCGGGGCTATGGCTACACCTTC. It is translated as CASSLAASRGYGYTF.